This entry is about one T cell receptor beta chain. Its specificity is not known. This entry comes from a study of shared clonotypes between healthy human individuals. Germline V gives CDR1 WNHNN, CDR2 SYGVQD (reference sequence). J lost 3 bases, V lost 4 bases, and 5 bases had no gene match. The CDR3 contains 16 residues. The study, taken as a whole, reports: Across subsets, estimated richness was generally greater for naive than for memory populations.

Naive CD8 cells lacked CD45RO, underwent positive selection for CCR7 and left out terminally differentiated effector memory CD45RA+ cells. For each subset, genomic DNA was distributed in equal portions over several immunoSEQ plates. Profiling relied on immunoSEQ multiplex PCR, and the TCRdb table lists in-frame clones only, not all of them. Here the sample spans hundreds of thousands of clones, roughly 96% being singletons. The sequence derives from a woman under 40 in good health. The sequenced sample was naive CD8+ T cells sorted from blood. V gene TRBV10-1 combines with J gene TRBJ2-2, with 10 bases fitting TRBD1. Here the CDR3 reads CASSGGQGVYTGELFF. The CDR3 DNA follows: TGCGCCAGCAGTGGAGGACAGGGGGTTTACACCGGGGAGCTGTTTTTT.